This T cell receptor (beta chain) was profiled in a study of PD-L1 blockade in urothelial cancer. About the research overall: Blood drawn 3 weeks (second dose) and 6 weeks after treatment start was analyzed. Points from the study as a whole: It was durable-benefit patients whose tumor-associated blood clones expanded more at 3 weeks.

Sample time point: peripheral blood 6 weeks after treatment start. Patients each gave 1 to 8 samples, pretreatment and on-treatment. The repertoire was sequenced with immunoSEQ multiplex PCR; TCRdb's copy has only in-frame clones and lacks some. The sample lists around 110,000 clones; roughly 89% were seen once. Germline V gene data show CDR1 as LNHDA and CDR2 as SQIVND (reference sequence). This CDR3 has 16 residues. V shed 7 bases, J shed 3 bases, and the junction held 11 bases outside the gene matches. About this clone: Its antigen remains unknown.

The TCR sequence derives from a man in his 60s with urothelial cancer. The source was PBMCs, collected around atezolizumab (anti-PD-L1) treatment. The V call is TRBV19, the J call TRBJ1-1; TRBD1 matches 10 bases. CDR3 region: CASNPRDRGLDTEAFF. The CDR3 DNA is TGTGCCAGTAATCCAAGAGACAGGGGGCTAGACACTGAAGCTTTCTTT.